This T cell receptor (beta chain) comes out of a study of blood T cell repertoires in COVID-19. Overall study: Samples taken during acute and convalescent COVID-19 were collected in the United States, Italy and Spain. Nucleic acid was either cDNA or gDNA, and it came from T cells, B-cell-depleted T cells, or PBMCs.

Germline V gives CDR1 LGHNA, CDR2 YSLEER. Trimming cost V 0 bases and J 7 bases; bases outside gene matches: 5. The CDR3 totals 15 residues. Original data processing: Nucleated cell counts were estimated from reference gene primer amplification. Using immunoSEQ multiplex PCR, the repertoire was profiled, and TCRdb retains in-frame clones only, with some absent. From that table come the V and J calls and clone size; the DNA was used to work out D and trimming. The sample records 240,000 or so clones, roughly 85% being singletons. The receptor comes from a woman between 18 and 29 years old with acute or convalescent COVID-19. The specimen was peripheral blood. The V and J genes are TRBV4-3 and TRBJ2-1; 8 bases are a match to TRBD2. This chain's CDR3 is CASSQEGLGLNEQFF. CDR3 bases: TGCGCCAGCAGCCAAGAGGGACTAGGTCTAAATGAGCAGTTCTTC.